This T cell receptor (beta chain) came from a study of T cell responses to AZD1222 COVID-19 vaccine (dated by TCRdb to about 2021). Some background on the complete study: AZD1222 recipients whose second dose came at about 4 weeks and those whose second dose came at about 12 weeks were combined into one group, since spike-specific TCR depth and breadth did not differ between the two schedules. TCR sequencing was performed for 230 to 250 trial participants, of whom some 200 were given two doses of AZD1222 and around 25 were given two doses of MenACWY control vaccine. Enrollment into the trials was organized by age into subgroups of 18-55, 56-69 and 70-plus years, and those subgroups contained about 150, 27 and 61 TCR-sequenced participants, respectively.

The CDR3, from cysteine to phenylalanine, totals 16 residues. Solely the CDR3 DNA is kept, with 48 bases framed from the first base. Trimmed from V: 0 bases; trimmed from J: 12 bases; junction bases lacking a gene match: 11. The germline V gene (reference sequence) provides CDR1 LNHNV and CDR2 YYDKDF. The CDR3 regions of human TCRbeta chains were analyzed by immunosequencing. On the authors' methods: TCRs in the repertoires were compared against a reference library of SARS-CoV-2-specific TCRs that had been generated with the MIRA antigen-specificity platform. Breadth meant the fraction of unique TCRs that were SARS-CoV-2-associated, whereas depth meant the fraction of total T cells that were SARS-CoV-2-associated. Each spike-specific TCR was assigned to its reactive spike region and to a CD4 or CD8 class using the MIRA data. Log10-transformed breadth and depth values were compared by one-way ANOVA with Sidak's multiple comparisons tests. TCRdb provides this immuneACCESS table in a form limited to in-frame rearrangements. Some clones are lacking; in checked studies, under half of them reflect an unresolved V gene, and why the rest are absent is not known. The D gene and trimming were derived from the DNA, and the V and J assignments and clone size from that table. The sample records over 45,000 clones, roughly 85% of which are singletons. The ten largest clones represent approximately 4.1% of the sample.

What the time point label conveys for this sample: baseline before first vaccination. Vaccinee samples came from UK trials COV001 and COV002, including a single-blind randomized controlled phase 2/3 trial of AZD1222 (ChAdOx1 nCoV-19) in healthy adults. For TCRbeta chain sequencing, PBMC samples from trial participants were taken at day 0 and at day 28 after the second dose. On this clone: There is no known antigen for this receptor. Per-nucleotide qualities are absent, and no much larger clonotype sits a single base away.

Overall results and qualifications from the work: CD4 TCRs associated with the vaccine covered the entire spike protein, and the dominant responses were in regions 160-218 and 743-854. After two AZD1222 doses, both the breadth and the depth of spike-specific TCRs were significantly higher than at day 0 and than in MenACWY recipients. Reportedly, close to half of the unique spike-specific TCRs recognized epitopes lying outside the regions that are mutated in the B.1.351 and B.1.1.7 variants. Participants were mostly white British and included more females than males, and it was suggested by the authors that clonal diversity may have been underestimated. No day 14 peak-response samples were available, so repertoires were characterized only after the peak T cell response. In the small 56-69-year group, the increase in depth fell short of significance, most likely because of low power. Conclusions about previously exposed vaccinees were limited because only a handful of AZD1222 recipients were SARS-CoV-2 seropositive at baseline.

Sequenced material: peripheral blood, taken on day 0 of AZD1222 vaccination. This TCR was recovered from an adult in good health. Recombination joined TRBV15 with TRBJ2-1; TRBD2 matches 10 bases in the middle. This receptor has the CDR3 CATSRDLSGGASAQFF. The nucleotide sequence reads TGTGCCACCAGCAGAGATTTGAGCGGGGGGGCCAGTGCGCAGTTCTTC.